The TCR beta chain under discussion was sequenced for a study of Ad26.COV2.S vaccination and SARS-CoV-2 variants. At the level of the study: COV1001, an Ad26.COV2.S trial, supplied this vaccine-arm donor.

Treatment: around 19 received Ad26.COV2.S at low or high dose, single or two shots; 5 received placebo; per-sample allocation not given. Collection of samples fell on day 63 after the first vaccine or placebo injection. The protocol was immunoSEQ multiplex PCR, while the TCRdb copy is restricted to in-frame clones and leaves out a portion. The data show 300,000 to 400,000 clones, with around 87% seen just once and about 3.4% held by the top ten. This CDR3 has 12 amino acids. Per the germline V gene, CDR1 is SGHNT and CDR2 is YENEEA. V was pared by 7 bases and J by 4 bases, with 7 bases between. This material consisted of peripheral blood, taken in a trial of Ad26.COV2.S vaccine versus placebo. This chain joins TRBV11-3 and TRBJ2-2; D call uncertain. The TCR sequence derives from a person between 18 and 65 years old who received the Ad26.COV2.S COVID-19 vaccine or a placebo. In nucleotides, the CDR3 is TGTGCCAGCACCCAAGGCACCGGGGAGCTGTTTTTT. Its protein product is CASTQGTGELFF.